One T cell receptor (beta chain) is described in this entry. Its antigen remains unknown. Using a J-beta primer mix together with a sample-barcoded 5' primer, a second PCR was run for roughly 7 to 12 cycles. TCRdb ran MiXCR on the 5' RACE reads and lists one entry per CDR3 protein. Of 1.4 million or so distinct CDR3 sequences detected, approximately 39% appear once; the ten largest clones hold around 4%. The CDR3 covers 15 residues. The germline V gene encodes CDR1 KGHDR and CDR2 SFDVKD. The data were obtained in a study of blood T cells in healthy people across ages. Notes on the study in general: It was the long-lived donors that had more naive CD4+ cells and higher diversity than aged donors. Per million T cells, TCR beta diversity dropped roughly linearly as age increased.

The V call is TRBV24-1, the J call TRBJ2-4, with TRBD2 as a possible D gene (5 bases). The J call may not be correct, given that the DNA end is closer to TRBJ2-7. Specimen: blood. The TCR was taken from a woman aged 18 to 35 in good health. CDR3 loop: CATATSGNVHYEQYF. CDR3 coding DNA: TGTGCCACCGCTACATCGGGGAACGTTCACTACGAGCAGTACTTC.